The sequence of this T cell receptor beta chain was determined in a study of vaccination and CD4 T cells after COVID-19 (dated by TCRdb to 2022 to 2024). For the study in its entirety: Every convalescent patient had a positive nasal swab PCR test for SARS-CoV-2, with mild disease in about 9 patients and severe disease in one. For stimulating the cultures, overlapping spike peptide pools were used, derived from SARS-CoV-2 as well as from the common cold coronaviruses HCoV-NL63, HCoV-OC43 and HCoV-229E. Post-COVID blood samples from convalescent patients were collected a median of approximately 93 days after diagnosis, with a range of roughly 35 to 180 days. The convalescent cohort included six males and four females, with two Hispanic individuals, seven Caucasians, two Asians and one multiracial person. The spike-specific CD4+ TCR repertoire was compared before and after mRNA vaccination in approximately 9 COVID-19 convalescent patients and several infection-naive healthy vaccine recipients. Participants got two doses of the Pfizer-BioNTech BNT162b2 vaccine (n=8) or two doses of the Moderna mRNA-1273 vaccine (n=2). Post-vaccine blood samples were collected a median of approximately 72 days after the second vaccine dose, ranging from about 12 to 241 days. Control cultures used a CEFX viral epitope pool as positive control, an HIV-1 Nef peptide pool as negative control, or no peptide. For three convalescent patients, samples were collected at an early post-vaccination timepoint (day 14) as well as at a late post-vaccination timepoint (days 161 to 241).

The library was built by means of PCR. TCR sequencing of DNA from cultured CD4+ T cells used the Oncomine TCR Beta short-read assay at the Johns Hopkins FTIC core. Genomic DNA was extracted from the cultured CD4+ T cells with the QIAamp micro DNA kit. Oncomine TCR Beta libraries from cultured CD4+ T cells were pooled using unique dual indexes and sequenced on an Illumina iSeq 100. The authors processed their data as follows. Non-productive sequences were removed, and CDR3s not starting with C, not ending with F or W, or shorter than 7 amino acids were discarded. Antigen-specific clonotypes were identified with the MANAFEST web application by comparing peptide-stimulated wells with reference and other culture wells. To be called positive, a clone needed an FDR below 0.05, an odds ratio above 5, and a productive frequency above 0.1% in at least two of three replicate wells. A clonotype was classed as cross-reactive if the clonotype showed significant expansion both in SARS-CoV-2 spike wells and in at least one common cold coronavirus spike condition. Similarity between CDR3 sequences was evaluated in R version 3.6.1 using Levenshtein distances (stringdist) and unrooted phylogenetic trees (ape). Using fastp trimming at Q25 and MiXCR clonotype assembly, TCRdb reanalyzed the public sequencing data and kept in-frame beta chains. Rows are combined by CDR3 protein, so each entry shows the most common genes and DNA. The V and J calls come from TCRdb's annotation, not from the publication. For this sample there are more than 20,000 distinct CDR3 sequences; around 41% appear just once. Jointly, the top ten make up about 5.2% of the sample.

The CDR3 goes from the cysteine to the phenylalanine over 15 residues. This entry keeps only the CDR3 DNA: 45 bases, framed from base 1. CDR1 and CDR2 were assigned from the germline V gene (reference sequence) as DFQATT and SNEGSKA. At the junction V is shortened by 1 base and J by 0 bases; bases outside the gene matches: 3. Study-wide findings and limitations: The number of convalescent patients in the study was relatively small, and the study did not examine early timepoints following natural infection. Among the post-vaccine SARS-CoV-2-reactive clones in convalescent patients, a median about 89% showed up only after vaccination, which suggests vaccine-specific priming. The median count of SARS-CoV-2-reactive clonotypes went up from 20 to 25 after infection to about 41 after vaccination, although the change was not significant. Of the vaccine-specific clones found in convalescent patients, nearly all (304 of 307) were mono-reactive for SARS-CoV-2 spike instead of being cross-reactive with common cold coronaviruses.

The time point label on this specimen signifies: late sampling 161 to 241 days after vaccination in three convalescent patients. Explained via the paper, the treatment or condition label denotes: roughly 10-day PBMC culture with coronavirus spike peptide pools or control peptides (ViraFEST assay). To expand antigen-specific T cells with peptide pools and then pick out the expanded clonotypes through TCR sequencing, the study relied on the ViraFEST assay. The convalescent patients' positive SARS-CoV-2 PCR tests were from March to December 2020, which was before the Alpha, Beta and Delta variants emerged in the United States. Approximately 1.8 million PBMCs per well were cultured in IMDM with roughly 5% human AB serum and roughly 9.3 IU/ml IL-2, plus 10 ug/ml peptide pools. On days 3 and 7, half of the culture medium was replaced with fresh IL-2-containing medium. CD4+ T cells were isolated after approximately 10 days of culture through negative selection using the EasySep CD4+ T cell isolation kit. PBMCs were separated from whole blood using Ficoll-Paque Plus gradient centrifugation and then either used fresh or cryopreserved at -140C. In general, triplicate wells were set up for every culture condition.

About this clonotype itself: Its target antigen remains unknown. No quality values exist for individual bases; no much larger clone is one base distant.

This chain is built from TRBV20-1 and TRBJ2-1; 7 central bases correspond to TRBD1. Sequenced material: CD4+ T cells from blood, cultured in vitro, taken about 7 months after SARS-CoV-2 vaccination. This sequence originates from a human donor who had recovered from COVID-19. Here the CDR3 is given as CSARVYRGSYNEQFF. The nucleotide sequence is TGCAGTGCTAGAGTTTACAGGGGCTCCTACAATGAGCAGTTCTTC.